These 15 T cell receptor beta chains were all obtained from the same sample, sequenced in a study of T cell repertoires in cytomegalovirus infection. TCRdb reanalysed the reads using MiXCR and keeps one entry per CDR3 protein. The sample lists hundreds of thousands of distinct CDR3 sequences, 17% seen once, with around 12% in the top ten. The sample consisted of PBMCs. The receptors stem from a human donor in good health (CMV status not recorded). Some clones in this sample may be carry-over from other donors' samples.

The genes are TRBV18 and TRBJ1-1; D is ambiguous. V lost 0 bases, J lost 1 base, and 12 bases lay in between. This CDR3 has 16 amino acids. CDR1 is KGHSH and CDR2 is LQKENI in the germline V gene. For the CDR3, the DNA is TGTGCCAGCTCACCACCGGTTTCGCCCCCGAACACTGAAGCTTTCTTT. Translating gives CASSPPVSPPNTEAFF.

This clonotype was found a few times. J is TRBJ2-7 and V is TRBV7-9; TRBD2 matches at 9 bases. The germline CDR1 and CDR2 sequences are SEHNR and FQNEAQ (reference sequence). V dropped 1 base and J dropped 4; count of bases not matched to a gene: 2. CDR3 size: 14 residues. In nucleotides, the CDR3 is TGTGCCAGCAGCTTAGGACTAGCGGTATACGAGCAGTACTTC. It specifies CASSLGLAVYEQYF.

The table lists this clonotype with many counts. The chain couples TRBV6-2 or TRBV6-3 to TRBJ2-7; weak D call: TRBD2 (6 bases). There are 15 residues in the CDR3. With 4 bases removed from V and 2 bases from J, the gap between germline ends came to 15 bases. Germline V lookup: CDR1 MNHEY, CDR2 SVGEGT. CDR3 sequence: CASSFSAGSTYEQYF. The DNA for the CDR3 is TGTGCCAGCAGTTTTTCGGCGGGGTCTACCTACGAGCAGTACTTC.

This clonotype was picked up many times. The gene calls are TRBV7-2 and TRBJ2-7; D unclear. V gave up 5 bases and J gave up 1 base, with 9 bases separating them. The germline V gene encodes CDR1 SGHTA and CDR2 FQGNSA. The CDR3 consists of 13 residues. CDR3: CASSISNSYEQYF. The CDR3 region has the DNA TGTGCCAGCAGCATTAGTAATTCCTACGAGCAGTACTTC.

This clonotype was recorded at least ten times. CDR3 sequence reads: CASSTSVGVQPQHF. DNA for the CDR3: TGTGCCAGCAGCACTTCGGTAGGGGTTCAGCCCCAGCATTTT. The chain is built from TRBV7-2 and TRBJ1-5, with D possibly being TRBD1 (5 bases). CDR1 is SGHTA, CDR2 FQGNSA, per germline. CDR3 length: 14 amino acids. The V end lost 5 bases, the J end lost 6 bases, and 14 bases lay between the germline ends. Supplemented by reference TRBV7-2 and TRBJ1-5, the full variable domain reads GAGVSQSPSNKVTEKGKDVELRCDPISGHTALYWYRQSLGQGLEFLIYFQGNSAPDKSGLPSDRFSAERTGGSVSTLTIQRTQQEDSAVYLCASSTSVGVQPQHFGDGTRLSIL.

The chain joins TRBV12-3 or TRBV12-4 to TRBJ1-1, with D perhaps TRBD1 (6 bases). The CDR3 length is 15 residues. V lost 5 bases to trimming and J lost 1 base, with 14 bases between them. In DNA, the CDR3 is TGTGCCAGCAGTGACTGGGGGGCCGGGAACACTGAAGCTTTCTTT. Protein: CASSDWGAGNTEAFF.

The rearrangement joins TRBV27 to TRBJ2-1; a possible D gene is TRBD1 (5 bases). V was pared by 6 bases and J by 6 bases, with 9 bases between. The CDR3 is 12 amino acids. Germline CDR1 is MNHEY and CDR2 is SMNVEV (reference sequence). CDR3 sequence (DNA): TGTGCCAGCAGAGGGGTCGGCAATGAGCAGTTCTTC. Its translation: CASRGVGNEQFF.

In DNA form, the CDR3 reads TGTGCCAGCAGTTTCGCCGTCGGGACTACGTCTAGCAATGAGCAGTTCTTC. This encodes CASSFAVGTTSSNEQFF. The genes are TRBV12-3 or TRBV12-4 and TRBJ2-1; the match to TRBD2 covers 7 bases. With V trimmed by 3 bases and J by 6 bases, 14 bases remained unmatched. This CDR3 region has 17 residues.

This clonotype turned up a few times. The genes are TRBV28 and TRBJ2-7; 9 bases match TRBD1. Unmatched junction bases numbered 5, after V lost 4 bases and J lost 4 bases. The CDR3 extends over 14 amino acids. In germline, CDR1 is MDHEN, CDR2 SYDVKM. The CDR3 DNA sequence: TGTGCCAGCAGTTCCGGGACAGGGTGGTACGAGCAGTACTTC. It is translated as CASSSGTGWYEQYF.

This chain joins TRBV4-1 and TRBJ2-4; 12 bases match TRBD2. J gave up 1 base and V 5 bases, and 3 bases lay outside the gene matches. CDR3 length equals 16 residues. Per germline, CDR1 MGHRA and CDR2 YSYEKL. CDR3 amino acids: CASSTGLAGAKNIQYF. In DNA form, the CDR3 reads TGCGCCAGCAGCACGGGACTAGCGGGTGCCAAAAACATTCAGTACTTC.

The table lists this clonotype with a few counts. This chain uses TRBV12-3 or TRBV12-4 with TRBJ1-5; 10 bases fit TRBD1. The CDR3 covers 15 residues. V shed 3 bases and J 5 bases; nucleotides not matched to a gene: 4. For the CDR3, the DNA is TGTGCCAGCAGTTTCAGGACAGGGGGGTATCAGCCCCAGCATTTT. Its translation: CASSFRTGGYQPQHF.

In this sample, this clonotype turned up many times. This chain links TRBV7-2 with TRBJ2-5, with D possibly TRBD1 on 5 matching bases. The CDR3 is 16 amino acids. CDR1 SGHTA and CDR2 FQGNSA come from the germline V gene. Between the trimmed V and J ends, which lost 2 bases and 3 bases, there was a span of 16 bases. CDR3 nucleotide sequence: TGTGCCAGCAGCTTATCAGGGTGGGGATATGAAGAGACCCAGTACTTC. Translated, it gives CASSLSGWGYEETQYF.

Concerning this clonotype: A much larger clone is a single base away; this may be a read error. The chain recombines TRBV11-2 with TRBJ2-3, with D perhaps matching TRBD1 or TRBD2 (6 bases each). CDR1 and CDR2 (germline): SGHAT, FQNNGV. The CDR3 spans 17 residues. V was cut by 2 bases and J by 2 bases, with 17 bases left in between. CDR3 DNA sequence: TGTGCCAGCAGCTTAACGGGGGCGAGGAGGAACACAGATACGCAGTATTTT. Protein product: CASSLTGARRNTDTQYF.

This clonotype was observed many times. J is TRBJ2-3 and V is TRBV19; TRBD1 matches at 7 bases. The germline V gene has CDR1 LNHDA and CDR2 SQIVND (reference sequence). The CDR3 is 14 amino acids. The junction had 2 bases not matched to a gene; V was cut back by 4 bases and J by 1 base. The CDR3 spells CASSTTGGTDTQYF. The CDR3 region has the DNA TGTGCCAGTAGTACCACAGGGGGCACAGATACGCAGTATTTT.

The count of this clonotype is one. This may be a read error, as it is one base from a much larger clone. This chain uses TRBV28 with TRBJ1-1, with 10 positions matching TRBD1. V lost 5 bases to trimming and J lost 5 bases; unmatched junction nucleotides: 8. The CDR3 covers 15 residues. CDR1 is MDHEN, CDR2 SYDVKM, per germline. As DNA, the CDR3 is TGTGCCAGCAGTACACCCGGGACAGGGGAAACTGAAGCTTTCTTT. It specifies CASSTPGTGETEAFF.